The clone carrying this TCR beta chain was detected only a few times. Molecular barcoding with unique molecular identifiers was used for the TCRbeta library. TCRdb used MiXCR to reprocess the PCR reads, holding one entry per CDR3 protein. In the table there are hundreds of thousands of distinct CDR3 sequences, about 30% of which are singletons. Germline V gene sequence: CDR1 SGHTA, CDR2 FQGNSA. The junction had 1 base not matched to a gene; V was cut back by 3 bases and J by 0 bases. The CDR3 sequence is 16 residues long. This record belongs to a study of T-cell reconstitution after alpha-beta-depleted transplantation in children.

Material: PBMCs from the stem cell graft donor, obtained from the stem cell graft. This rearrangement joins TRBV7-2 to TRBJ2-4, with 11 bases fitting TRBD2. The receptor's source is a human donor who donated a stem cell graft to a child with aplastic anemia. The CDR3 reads CASSFSGRVAKNIQYF. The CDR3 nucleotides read TGTGCCAGCAGCTTTAGCGGGAGGGTAGCCAAAAACATTCAGTACTTC.